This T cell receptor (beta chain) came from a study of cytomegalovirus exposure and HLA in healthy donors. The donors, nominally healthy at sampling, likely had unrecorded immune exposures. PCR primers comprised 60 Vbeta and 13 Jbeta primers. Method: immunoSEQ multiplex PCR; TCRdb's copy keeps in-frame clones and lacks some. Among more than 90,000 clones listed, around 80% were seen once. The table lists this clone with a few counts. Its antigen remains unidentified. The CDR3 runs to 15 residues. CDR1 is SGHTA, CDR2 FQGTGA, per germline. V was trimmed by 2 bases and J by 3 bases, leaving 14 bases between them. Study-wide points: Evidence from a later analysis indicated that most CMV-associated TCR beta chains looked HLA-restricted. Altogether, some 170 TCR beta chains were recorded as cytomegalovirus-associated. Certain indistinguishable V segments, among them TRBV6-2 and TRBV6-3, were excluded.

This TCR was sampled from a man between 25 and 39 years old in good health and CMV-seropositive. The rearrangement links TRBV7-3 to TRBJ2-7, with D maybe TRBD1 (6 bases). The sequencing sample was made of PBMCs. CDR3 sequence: CASSLSRQQGYEQYF. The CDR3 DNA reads TGTGCCAGCAGCTTATCCCGACAACAGGGCTACGAGCAGTACTTC. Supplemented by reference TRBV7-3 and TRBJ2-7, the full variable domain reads GAGVSQTPSNKVTEKGKYVELRCDPISGHTALYWYRQSLGQGPEFLIYFQGTGAADDSGLPNDRFFAVRPEGSVSTLKIQRTERGDSAVYLCASSLSRQQGYEQYFGPGTRLTVT.